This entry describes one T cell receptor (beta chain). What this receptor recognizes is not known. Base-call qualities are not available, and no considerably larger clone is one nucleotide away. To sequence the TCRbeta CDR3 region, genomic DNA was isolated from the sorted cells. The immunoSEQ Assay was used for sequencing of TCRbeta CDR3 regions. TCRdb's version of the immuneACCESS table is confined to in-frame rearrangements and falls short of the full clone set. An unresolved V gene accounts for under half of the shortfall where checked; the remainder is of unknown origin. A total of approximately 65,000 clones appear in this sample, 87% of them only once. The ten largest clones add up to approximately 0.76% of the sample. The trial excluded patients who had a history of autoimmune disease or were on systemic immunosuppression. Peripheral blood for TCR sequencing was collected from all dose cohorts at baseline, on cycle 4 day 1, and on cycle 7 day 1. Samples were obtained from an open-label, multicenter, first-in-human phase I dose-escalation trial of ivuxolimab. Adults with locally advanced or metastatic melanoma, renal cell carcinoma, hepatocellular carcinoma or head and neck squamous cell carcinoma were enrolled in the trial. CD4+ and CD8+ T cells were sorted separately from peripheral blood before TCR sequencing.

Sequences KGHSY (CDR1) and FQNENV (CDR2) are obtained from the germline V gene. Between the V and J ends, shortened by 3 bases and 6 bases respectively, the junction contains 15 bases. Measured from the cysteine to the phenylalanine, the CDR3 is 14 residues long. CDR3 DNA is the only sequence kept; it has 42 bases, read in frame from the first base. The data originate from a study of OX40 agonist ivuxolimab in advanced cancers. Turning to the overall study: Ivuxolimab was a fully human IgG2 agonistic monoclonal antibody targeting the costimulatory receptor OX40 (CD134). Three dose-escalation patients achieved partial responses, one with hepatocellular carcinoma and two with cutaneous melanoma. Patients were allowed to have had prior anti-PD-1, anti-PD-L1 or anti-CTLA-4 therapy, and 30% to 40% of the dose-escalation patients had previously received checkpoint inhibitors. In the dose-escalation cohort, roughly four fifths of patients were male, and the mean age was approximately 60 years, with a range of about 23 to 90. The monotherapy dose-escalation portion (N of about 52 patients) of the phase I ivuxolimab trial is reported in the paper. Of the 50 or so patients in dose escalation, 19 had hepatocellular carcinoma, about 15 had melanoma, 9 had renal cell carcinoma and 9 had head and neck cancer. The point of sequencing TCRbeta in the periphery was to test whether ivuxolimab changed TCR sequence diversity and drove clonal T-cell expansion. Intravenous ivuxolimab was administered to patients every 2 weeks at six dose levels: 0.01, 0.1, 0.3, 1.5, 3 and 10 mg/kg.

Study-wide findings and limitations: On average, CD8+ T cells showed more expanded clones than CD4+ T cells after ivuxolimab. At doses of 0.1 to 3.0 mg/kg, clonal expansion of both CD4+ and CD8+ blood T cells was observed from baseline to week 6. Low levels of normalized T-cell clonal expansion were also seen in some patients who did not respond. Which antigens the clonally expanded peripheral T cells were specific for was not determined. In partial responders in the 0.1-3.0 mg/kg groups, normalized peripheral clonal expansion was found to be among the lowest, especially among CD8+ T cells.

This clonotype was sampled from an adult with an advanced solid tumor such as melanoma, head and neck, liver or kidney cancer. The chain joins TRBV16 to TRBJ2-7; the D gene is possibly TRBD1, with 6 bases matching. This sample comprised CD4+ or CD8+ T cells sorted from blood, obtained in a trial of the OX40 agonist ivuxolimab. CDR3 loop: CASSQPVTGFEQYF. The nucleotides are TGTGCCAGCAGCCAGCCAGTAACAGGGTTCGAGCAGTACTTC.